The 10 T cell receptor beta chains below come from one sample, sequenced in a study of CD8+CD57+ T cells in acquired aplastic anemia. Profiling that covered TCR beta VDJ and CDR3 relied on genomic DNA as its template. In TCRdb, the reads were re-called with MiXCR into one record per CDR3 protein. The profile shows 100,000 to 120,000 distinct CDR3 sequences, around half of them singletons. The sequenced material came from sorted CD4+, CD8+, or CD8+CD57+ T cells (not recorded which) from PBMCs. These receptors were obtained from a human donor in good health, serving as a control.

This clonotype was seen just once. The genes are TRBV20-1 and TRBJ2-3, with D possibly called TRBD1 or TRBD2 (6 bases each). CDR1 and CDR2 (germline): DFQATT, SNEGSKA (reference sequence). This CDR3 is 14 amino acids long. Deletions cut 6 bases from V and 11 bases from J, with 24 bases between. Here the CDR3 DNA reads TGCAGTGCGACTCCCGTACGGGGGCGGGATGAGCAGTATTTT. Translating gives CSATPVRGRDEQYF.

There are many counts of this clonotype. It is unclear where the CDR3 begins or ends on the DNA, so no DNA is shown, and the CDR3 is as TCRdb lists it. The chain employs TRBV12-3 or TRBV12-4 and TRBJ1-2. The CDR3 adds up to 13 amino acids, both ends counted. The CDR3 reads CAVSVPATYGYTF.

On this clonotype itself: The junction and the germline gene differ at one end; a read error may be behind it. CDR3 protein: CATSETSCGQYF. CDR3 nucleotide sequence: TGTGCCACCAGTGAGACGAGCTGCGGGCAGTACTTC. This chain uses TRBV2 with TRBJ2-7; no reliable D call. Germline assignment: CDR1 SNHLY and CDR2 FYNNEI. The CDR3 length is 12 residues. The variable domain in full, with the rest retrieved from reference TRBV2 and TRBJ2-7, is EPEVTQTPSHQVTQMGQEVILRCVPISNHLYFYWYRQILGQKVEFLVSFYNNEISEKSEIFDDQFSVERPDGSNFTLKIRSTKLEDSAMYFCATSETSCGQYFGPGTRLTVT.

This sequence joins TRBV7-2 and TRBJ2-3; no firm D call. This CDR3 has 12 residues. Trimming shortened V by 5 bases and J by 6 bases, and 9 bases separated the two germline ends. CDR1 and CDR2 (germline): SGHTA, FQGNSA. CDR3 sequence (DNA): TGTGCCAGCAGCCCTTATTTCGATACGCAGTATTTT. Its translation is CASSPYFDTQYF.

V gene TRBV9 combines with J gene TRBJ1-1; a possible D gene is TRBD1 (6 bases). Germline V CDR1 and CDR2: SGDLS, YYNGEE. The CDR3 length is 15 residues. Deletions cut 0 bases from V and 0 bases from J, with 9 bases between. The DNA of the CDR3 is TGTGCCAGCAGCGTAGTGGCAGGGGTGAACACTGAAGCTTTCTTT. Its translation is CASSVVAGVNTEAFF.

The rearrangement uses TRBV7-3 and TRBJ2-7; D uncertain. The V and J ends lost 5 bases and 5 bases respectively, with 10 bases between them. The CDR3 loop spans 12 amino acids. Germline CDR1 is SGHTA and CDR2 is FQGTGA. The CDR3 here is CASSTRFDEQYF. Here the CDR3 DNA reads TGTGCCAGCAGCACCCGCTTCGACGAGCAGTACTTC. Combining the CDR3 with reference TRBV7-3 and TRBJ2-7 gives the whole variable domain GAGVSQTPSNKVTEKGKYVELRCDPISGHTALYWYRQSLGQGPEFLIYFQGTGAADDSGLPNDRFFAVRPEGSVSTLKIQRTERGDSAVYLCASSTRFDEQYFGPGTRLTVT.

In its sample, this clonotype was seen once. V is TRBV7-2 and J is TRBJ2-7; D not resolved. The CDR3 has 13 residues. Germline-derived CDR1 and CDR2 are SGHTA and FQGNSA. Trimming took 3 bases from V and 3 from J, leaving 9 bases between them. The CDR3 spells CASSFEGFYEQYF. CDR3 DNA: TGTGCCAGCAGCTTTGAAGGGTTCTACGAGCAGTACTTC.

This clonotype was picked up many times. The CDR3 protein is CASSVAGEGWETQYF. In DNA form, the CDR3 reads TGTGCCAGCAGCGTAGCCGGTGAAGGGTGGGAGACCCAGTACTTC. The rearrangement uses TRBV9 and TRBJ2-5; D uncertain. The germline gives CDR1 SGDLS, CDR2 YYNGEE. The germline V and J ends were trimmed by 0 bases and 5 bases, with 14 bases remaining between them. The CDR3 length is 15 residues.

This chain links TRBV25-1 with TRBJ2-7; D may be TRBD2 (5 bases). This CDR3 region has 15 residues. Germline V gene data show CDR1 as MGHDK and CDR2 as SYGVNS. V gave up 2 bases and J gave up 3 bases, with 14 bases separating them. CDR3: CASSEPGAGIYEQYF. The CDR3 DNA reads as TGTGCCAGCAGTGAACCGGGTGCCGGGATCTACGAGCAGTACTTC.

The V gene is TRBV12-3 or TRBV12-4, the J gene TRBJ2-3; 11 positions agree with TRBD2. J was trimmed by 0 bases and V by 6 bases; bases with no gene match: 11. The CDR3 is 18 residues long. Written as DNA, the CDR3 is TGTGCCAGCAGCAAGACTAGCGGGGTTCTGACTAGCACAGATACGCAGTATTTT. This codes for CASSKTSGVLTSTDTQYF.